Each of the 9 T cell receptor beta chains below was sequenced from the same sample in a study of CD8 T cells in ankylosing spondylitis. General study results and limits: Ankylosing spondylitis blood appeared to be characterized by a TCR beta motif of under ten highly homologous variants.

From the 5' RACE reads, TCRdb called clonotypes with MiXCR, one entry per CDR3 protein. The table records 700,000 to 850,000 distinct CDR3 sequences, around 11% of them present only once. No antigens are known for them. Sequencing input: blood, either unsorted or a sorted T cell fraction (not recorded which). The receptor set was obtained from a male donor with ankylosing spondylitis.

This clonotype was seen ten or more times. The chain recombines TRBV5-1 with TRBJ2-7; D gene ambiguous. The CDR3 is 11 amino acids. Between the trimmed V and J ends, which lost 10 bases and 3 bases, there was a span of 11 bases. CDR1 is SGHRS and CDR2 is YFSETQ in the germline V gene. CDR3 in DNA: TGCGCCTCCCGGCAGAACTACGAGCAGTACTTC. Translated: CASRQNYEQYF. The whole variable domain, filled in from reference TRBV5-1 and TRBJ2-7, reads KAGVTQTPRYLIKTRGQQVTLSCSPISGHRSVSWYQQTPGQGLQFLFEYFSETQRNKGNFPGRFSGRQFSNSRSEMNVSTLELGDSALYLCASRQNYEQYFGPGTRLTVT.

This clonotype was seen repeatedly, ten times or more. The gene calls are TRBV28 and TRBJ2-1; no clear D gene. CDR1 and CDR2 from the germline V gene are MDHEN and SYDVKM. Deletions cut 6 bases from V and 6 bases from J, with 21 bases between. The CDR3 spans 16 residues. DNA for the CDR3: TGTGCCAGCAGGACCAGATGGGTCACCCTTACCAATGAGCAGTTCTTC. It codes for CASRTRWVTLTNEQFF.

This clonotype came up many times. The rearrangement links TRBV12-3 or TRBV12-4 to TRBJ2-7, with 9 bases fitting TRBD1. Losses at the gene ends were 2 bases for V and 2 bases for J; bases not matched to a gene: 4. The CDR3 has 15 amino acids. CDR3 DNA sequence: TGTGCCAGCAGTTTACGTACAGGGGGCCCCTACGAGCAGTACTTC. Its translation: CASSLRTGGPYEQYF.

This clonotype was counted at least ten times. This sequence joins TRBV6-5 and TRBJ2-7; TRBD1 aligns across 7 bases. Germline V gives CDR1 MNHEY, CDR2 SVGAGI. The V gene end was trimmed by 0 bases and the J gene end by 1 base; junction bases not matched to a gene: 3. The CDR3 is 15 amino acids. The CDR3 sequence: CASSYSTGWSYEQYF. The CDR3 bases are TGTGCCAGCAGTTACTCGACAGGGTGGTCCTACGAGCAGTACTTC.

The table lists this clonotype with many counts. The J gene is TRBJ2-1, the V gene TRBV4-2; D is unclear. With 0 bases removed from V and 4 bases from J, the gap between germline ends came to 13 bases. Germline values: CDR1 LGHNA, CDR2 YNFKEQ. This CDR3 comprises 16 residues. As DNA, the CDR3 is TGTGCCAGCAGCCAAGATGGCAGGAGAGATTACAATGAGCAGTTCTTC. Amino acid sequence: CASSQDGRRDYNEQFF.

This clonotype came up many times. The V and J genes are TRBV6-1 and TRBJ1-5, with D possibly TRBD1 on 5 matching bases. Between the trimmed V and J ends, which lost 2 bases and 6 bases, there was a span of 14 bases. CDR3 length: 15 amino acids. The germline CDR1 and CDR2 sequences are MNHNS and SASEGT. The DNA for the CDR3 is TGTGCCAGCAGTGAAAGGGGTAGGGAAATTCAGCCCCAGCATTTT. Protein: CASSERGREIQPQHF.

The chain employs TRBV20-1 and TRBJ2-4; TRBD2 agrees at 9 bases. This CDR3 comprises 13 residues. Trimming took 0 bases from V and 8 from J; bases not matched to a gene: 2. Germline V gene sequence: CDR1 DFQATT, CDR2 SNEGSKA (reference sequence). This chain's CDR3 is CSAREGGRDIQYF. CDR3 coding DNA: TGCAGTGCTAGAGAGGGCGGGAGGGACATTCAGTACTTC.

The sample holds many counts of this clonotype. The chain is built from TRBV20-1 and TRBJ2-7; TRBD2 agrees at 9 bases. V dropped 6 bases and J dropped 5; count of bases not matched to a gene: 8. Germline V CDR1 and CDR2: DFQATT, SNEGSKA (reference sequence). This CDR3 is built from 13 residues. CDR3 DNA: TGCAGTGCCGGGACTAGCAGGAGGAACGAGCAGTACTTC. Encoded protein: CSAGTSRRNEQYF.

This clonotype was detected many times. This rearrangement joins TRBV29-1 to TRBJ1-2; 8 positions agree with TRBD1. The CDR3 covers 14 residues. In germline, CDR1 is SQVTM, CDR2 ANQGSEA. V dropped 5 bases and J dropped 5; count of bases not matched to a gene: 10. The CDR3 DNA follows: TGCAGCGTTCAGGGGGCAGGGGGCCAGTATGGCTACACCTTC. Amino acid sequence: CSVQGAGGQYGYTF.